The rows below give T cell receptor beta chains drawn from one sample of a study of T cells after yellow fever vaccination. TCRdb used MiXCR to reprocess the 5' RACE reads, holding one entry per CDR3 protein. This repertoire shows 450,000 to 650,000 distinct CDR3 sequences, about 13% found once; its top ten account for 11% to 15%. The material sequenced was PBMCs, taken on the day of the yellow fever booster vaccination. Receptor source: a man aged 30 to 45 who received the YFV17D yellow fever vaccine. The CDR3 runs from the conserved cysteine through the conserved F or W. Each record gives: V gene, J gene, D gene, clone size, CDR3 protein, CDR3 DNA. A D gene is named only where the DNA matches it firmly. Size is omitted from some rows. Given values are once, few, many or a class for expanded clones.

V: TRBV7-6; J: TRBJ2-7; D: NA; size: few; CDR3: CASSLEQAGSYEQYF; DNA: TGTGCCAGCAGCTTAGAACAGGCGGGCTCCTACGAGCAGTACTTC
V: TRBV6-7; J: TRBJ2-7; D: NA; size: NA; CDR3: CASSYLGKRGVCGEQYF; DNA: TGTGCCAGCAGTTACTTGGGCAAACGAGGGGTATGTGGCGAGCAGTACTTC
V: TRBV7-2; J: TRBJ2-3; D: NA; size: many; CDR3: CASSYDTDTQYF; DNA: TGTGCCAGCAGCTACGACACAGATACGCAGTATTTT
V: TRBV5-5; J: TRBJ2-7; D: TRBD2; size: few; CDR3: CASSLAGLDESEQYF; DNA: TGTGCCAGCAGCTTGGCTGGACTAGATGAGAGCGAGCAGTACTTC
V: TRBV12-3/TRBV12-4; J: TRBJ2-7; D: NA; size: many; CDR3: CASSSLGLARETEQYF; DNA: TGTGCCAGCAGTTCGCTGGGGTTAGCGAGAGAGACGGAACAGTACTTC
V: TRBV12-3/TRBV12-4; J: TRBJ2-3; D: NA; size: few; CDR3: CASSFGLDSTDTQYF; DNA: TGTGCCAGCAGTTTTGGGTTGGATAGCACAGATACGCAGTATTTT
V: TRBV6-2/TRBV6-3; J: TRBJ1-5; D: TRBD1; size: NA; CDR3: CASSYGGQGDQPQHF; DNA: TGTGCCAGCAGTTACGGTGGACAGGGCGATCAGCCCCAGCATTTT
V: TRBV20-1; J: TRBJ2-7; D: NA; size: NA; CDR3: CSASSPSSYEQYF; DNA: TGCAGTGCTAGTTCGCCAAGCTCCTACGAGCAGTACTTC
V: TRBV5-4; J: TRBJ2-2; D: NA; size: few; CDR3: CASSLGRGDTGELFF; DNA: TGTGCCAGCAGCTTGGGGCGAGGGGACACCGGGGAGCTGTTTTTT
V: TRBV28; J: TRBJ2-5; D: NA; size: NA; CDR3: CASGTFGGEATQYF; DNA: TGTGCCAGCGGCACCTTCGGGGGCGAAGCGACCCAGTACTTC
V: TRBV28; J: TRBJ2-5; D: TRBD1; size: few; CDR3: CASARPGGRGETQYF; DNA: TGTGCCAGCGCTCGGCCAGGGGGCAGGGGAGAGACCCAGTACTTC
V: TRBV24-1; J: TRBJ1-5; D: NA; size: few; CDR3: CATSGPAGLSNQPQHF; DNA: TGTGCCACCAGTGGCCCTGCTGGGTTGAGCAATCAGCCCCAGCATTTT
V: TRBV6-2/TRBV6-3; J: TRBJ1-5; D: TRBD1; size: few; CDR3: CASSNTGDGQPQHF; DNA: TGTGCCAGCAGTAATACAGGGGATGGACAGCCCCAGCATTTT
V: TRBV12-3/TRBV12-4; J: TRBJ2-5; D: NA; size: few; CDR3: CASSMNSGPQETQYF; DNA: TGTGCCAGCAGTATGAATAGCGGCCCCCAAGAGACCCAGTACTTC
V: TRBV12-3/TRBV12-4; J: TRBJ2-1; D: TRBD2; size: NA; CDR3: CASREREGRNEQFF; DNA: TGTGCCAGCAGGGAGCGGGAGGGCCGAAATGAGCAGTTCTTC
V: TRBV18; J: TRBJ1-4; D: NA; size: NA; CDR3: CASSPTRTNEKLFF; DNA: TGTGCCAGCTCACCGACAAGAACTAATGAAAAACTGTTTTTT
V: TRBV5-6; J: TRBJ2-2; D: NA; size: NA; CDR3: CASTQMGAWSDITGELFF; DNA: TGTGCCAGCACCCAAATGGGCGCGTGGTCAGATATCACCGGGGAGCTGTTTTTT
V: TRBV25-1; J: TRBJ1-6; D: TRBD1; size: few; CDR3: CASSLTGTMAPLHF; DNA: TGTGCCAGCAGTTTGACAGGGACCATGGCACCCCTCCACTTT
V: TRBV27; J: TRBJ1-5; D: TRBD1; size: many; CDR3: CASSLAQGGNQPQHF; DNA: TGTGCCAGCAGTTTGGCACAGGGGGGCAATCAGCCCCAGCATTTT
V: TRBV20-1; J: TRBJ2-1; D: NA; size: NA; CDR3: CSAQTPPGSYNEQFF; DNA: TGCAGTGCTCAAACCCCCCCCGGATCCTACAATGAGCAGTTCTTC
V: TRBV9; J: TRBJ2-4; D: NA; size: few; CDR3: CASSVENSPSIQYF; DNA: TGTGCCAGCAGCGTAGAGAATAGCCCGAGCATTCAGTACTTC
V: TRBV4-1; J: TRBJ2-1; D: TRBD2; size: NA; CDR3: CASSQAGLAGGEHNEQFF; DNA: TGCGCCAGCAGCCAAGCGGGACTAGCGGGAGGCGAACACAATGAGCAGTTCTTC
V: TRBV23-1; J: TRBJ2-5; D: NA; size: NA; CDR3: CVSWQPSCQETQYF; DNA: TGCGTCTCCTGGCAGCCCAGCTGCCAAGAGACCCAGTACTTC
V: TRBV9; J: TRBJ2-7; D: TRBD2; size: NA; CDR3: CASSAGIAGGGYLSYEQYF; DNA: TGTGCCAGCAGCGCGGGAATAGCGGGAGGAGGGTATTTAAGCTACGAGCAGTACTTC
V: TRBV20-1; J: TRBJ2-1; D: TRBD1; size: NA; CDR3: CSARRPGTANEQFF; DNA: TGCAGTGCTAGAAGGCCCGGGACAGCAAATGAGCAGTTCTTC
V: TRBV18; J: TRBJ1-6; D: NA; size: NA; CDR3: CASSPSEGSPLHF; DNA: TGTGCCAGCTCACCATCGGAAGGTTCACCCCTCCACTTT
V: TRBV10-2; J: TRBJ1-5; D: NA; size: many; CDR3: CASSHGGNQPQHF; DNA: TGCGCCAGCAGTCACGGTGGCAATCAGCCCCAGCATTTT
V: TRBV18; J: TRBJ2-3; D: NA; size: NA; CDR3: CASSPRAQLTDTQYF; DNA: TGTGCCAGCTCACCACGAGCACAACTAACAGATACGCAGTATTTT
V: TRBV10-1; J: TRBJ2-3; D: TRBD2; size: NA; CDR3: CASSRLAGNEDTQYF; DNA: TGCGCCAGCAGTAGACTAGCGGGGAACGAGGATACGCAGTATTTT
V: TRBV7-9; J: TRBJ1-2; D: TRBD1; size: NA; CDR3: CASSTGQVDNYGYTF; DNA: TGTGCCAGCAGCACTGGACAGGTGGACAACTATGGCTACACCTTC
V: TRBV5-1; J: TRBJ2-5; D: NA; size: NA; CDR3: CASSLTSSIQETQYF; DNA: TGCGCCAGCAGCCTAACTAGTAGTATTCAAGAGACCCAGTACTTC
V: TRBV6-1; J: TRBJ2-7; D: NA; size: few; CDR3: CASSEREIRGNYEQYF; DNA: TGTGCCAGCAGTGAAAGGGAAATACGGGGAAACTACGAGCAGTACTTC
V: TRBV7-2; J: TRBJ1-1; D: NA; size: NA; CDR3: CATSRRGVTEAFF; DNA: TGTGCCACCTCTCGACGGGGCGTCACTGAAGCTTTCTTT
V: TRBV12-3/TRBV12-4; J: TRBJ2-1; D: TRBD2; size: NA; CDR3: CASRKREAALTYNEQFF; DNA: TGTGCCAGCAGGAAGCGGGAGGCCGCTTTAACCTACAATGAGCAGTTCTTC
V: TRBV11-1; J: TRBJ2-5; D: TRBD1; size: NA; CDR3: CASSSGQGQQETQYF; DNA: TGTGCCAGCAGCTCTGGACAGGGCCAGCAAGAGACCCAGTACTTC
V: TRBV19; J: TRBJ2-1; D: TRBD2; size: NA; CDR3: CASSMVPSGSGYNEQFF; DNA: TGTGCCAGTAGTATGGTCCCCAGCGGGAGTGGGTACAATGAGCAGTTCTTC
V: TRBV5-1; J: TRBJ2-5; D: TRBD1; size: few; CDR3: CASSARGTGEETQYF; DNA: TGCGCCAGCAGCGCCCGGGGGACAGGGGAAGAGACCCAGTACTTC
V: TRBV9; J: TRBJ1-1; D: NA; size: few; CDR3: CASSVKRSEAFF; DNA: TGTGCCAGCAGCGTAAAAAGAAGTGAAGCTTTCTTT
V: TRBV12-3/TRBV12-4; J: TRBJ2-1; D: NA; size: few; CDR3: CASRQALVEQFF; DNA: TGTGCCAGCAGGCAAGCTCTCGTCGAGCAGTTCTTC
V: TRBV20-1; J: TRBJ2-3; D: NA; size: NA; CDR3: CSATARRGADTQYF; DNA: TGCAGTGCTACCGCGAGGAGGGGGGCAGATACGCAGTATTTT
V: TRBV5-1; J: TRBJ2-2; D: TRBD2; size: once; CDR3: CSSSYGLAGVIGELFF; DNA: TGCTCCAGCAGCTATGGACTAGCGGGAGTTATCGGGGAGCTGTTTTTT
V: TRBV27; J: TRBJ2-7; D: NA; size: once; CDR3: CASLPYRYVVLEYF; DNA: TGTGCCAGCCTGCCCTACCGCTACGTCGTATTGGAGTACTTC
V: TRBV5-1; J: TRBJ2-1; D: TRBD1; size: NA; CDR3: CASSRGQGYEQFF; DNA: TGCGCCAGCAGCAGGGGACAGGGCTATGAGCAGTTCTTC
V: TRBV5-1; J: TRBJ2-1; D: TRBD2; size: NA; CDR3: CASSSSGTSGSLQFF; DNA: TGCGCCAGCAGCTCATCCGGGACTAGCGGGAGTTTGCAGTTCTTC
V: TRBV28; J: TRBJ2-7; D: TRBD2; size: few; CDR3: CASSLGGPSSYEQYF; DNA: TGTGCCAGCAGTCTGGGAGGGCCCAGCTCCTACGAGCAGTACTTC
V: TRBV7-9; J: TRBJ2-3; D: TRBD2; size: few; CDR3: CASSETGTSGSSDTQYF; DNA: TGTGCCAGCAGCGAAACCGGGACTAGCGGGAGTTCAGATACGCAGTATTTT
V: TRBV6-5; J: TRBJ2-4; D: NA; size: NA; CDR3: CASSYRDKGQNIQYF; DNA: TGTGCCAGCAGTTACCGGGATAAGGGCCAAAACATTCAGTACTTC
V: TRBV7-2; J: TRBJ2-7; D: NA; size: few; CDR3: CASSLFGSEQYF; DNA: TGTGCCAGCAGCTTATTTGGAAGCGAGCAGTACTTC
V: TRBV12-3/TRBV12-4; J: TRBJ1-4; D: TRBD1; size: NA; CDR3: CASNRQGWVTNEKLFF; DNA: TGTGCCAGCAACCGACAGGGTTGGGTGACTAATGAAAAACTGTTTTTT
V: TRBV5-1; J: TRBJ2-5; D: NA; size: few; CDR3: CASRQRQIRQETQYF; DNA: TGCGCCAGCAGGCAGCGACAGATCAGGCAAGAGACCCAGTACTTC
V: TRBV3-1; J: TRBJ2-1; D: NA; size: few; CDR3: CASSQDEEQFF; DNA: TGTGCCAGCAGCCAAGATGAGGAGCAGTTCTTC
V: TRBV6-2/TRBV6-3; J: TRBJ2-1; D: TRBD2; size: NA; CDR3: CASTKEFGTSYNEQFF; DNA: TGTGCCAGCACCAAGGAGTTCGGGACTAGCTACAATGAGCAGTTCTTC
V: TRBV7-9; J: TRBJ2-2; D: NA; size: NA; CDR3: CAGTMGGQNTGELFF; DNA: TGTGCCGGAACAATGGGGGGGCAGAACACCGGGGAGCTGTTTTTT
V: TRBV29-1; J: TRBJ2-5; D: TRBD1; size: many; CDR3: CSVEELRPGQHETQYF; DNA: TGCAGCGTTGAAGAGCTGAGACCGGGACAGCACGAGACCCAGTACTTC
V: TRBV28; J: TRBJ2-7; D: TRBD1; size: NA; CDR3: CASSTPGQGSGEQYF; DNA: TGTGCCAGCAGTACCCCGGGACAGGGGTCAGGCGAGCAGTACTTC
V: TRBV19; J: TRBJ2-7; D: NA; size: few; CDR3: CASSIFPGVGPYEQYF; DNA: TGTGCCAGTAGTATCTTCCCTGGGGTGGGCCCCTACGAGCAGTACTTC
V: TRBV7-2; J: TRBJ2-1; D: TRBD2; size: NA; CDR3: CASSAGLAGVGEQFF; DNA: TGTGCCAGCAGCGCTGGACTAGCGGGAGTCGGAGAGCAGTTCTTC